These 4 T cell receptor beta chains share one sample of origin, sequenced in a study of CD8+ T cells in alopecia areata. RNA extraction and reverse transcription yielded cDNA as sequencing template. TCRdb's copy holds only in-frame clones and misses some; the assay was immunoSEQ multiplex PCR. The repertoire holds 150,000 to 200,000 clones, with 59% as singletons. Sequenced material: CD4+ T cells sorted from blood, taken at week 0. The receptors were gathered from a human donor with alopecia areata.

V is TRBV30 and J is TRBJ2-7, with D unresolved. Germline CDR1 GTSNPN, CDR2 SVGIG (reference sequence). Trimming stripped 0 bases from V and 7 bases from J, with 7 bases between. The length of the CDR3 is 11 residues. CDR3 protein: CAWSVSLEQYF. The CDR3 region has the DNA TGTGCCTGGAGTGTATCTTTGGAGCAGTACTTC.

The V gene is TRBV27, the J gene TRBJ2-5; D unclear. The CDR3 spans 12 residues. Trimming removed 5 bases at V and 5 bases at J, with 9 bases between. From germline, CDR1 is MNHEY and CDR2 SMNVEV (reference sequence). The CDR3 nucleotides read TGTGCCAGCAGTCGCCTCGGGGAGACCCAGTACTTC. As protein: CASSRLGETQYF.

This rearrangement joins TRBV25-1 to TRBJ2-1; D is possibly TRBD2 (5 bases). Between the trimmed V and J ends, which lost 2 bases and 2 bases, there was a span of 13 bases. CDR3 length equals 16 residues. Per germline, CDR1 MGHDK and CDR2 SYGVNS. CDR3 loop: CASSEVVASAYNEQFF. DNA of the CDR3: TGTGCCAGCAGTGAAGTCGTAGCGTCGGCCTACAATGAGCAGTTCTTC.

The V call is TRBV30, the J call TRBJ1-6; D gene unclear. Germline lookup yields CDR1 GTSNPN and CDR2 SVGIG (reference sequence). The CDR3 totals 12 residues. The V end was cut by 2 bases, the J end by 7 bases, with 6 bases between. CDR3 DNA sequence: TGTGCCTGGAGTCCACAAAATTCACCCCTCCACTTT. Encoded protein: CAWSPQNSPLHF.